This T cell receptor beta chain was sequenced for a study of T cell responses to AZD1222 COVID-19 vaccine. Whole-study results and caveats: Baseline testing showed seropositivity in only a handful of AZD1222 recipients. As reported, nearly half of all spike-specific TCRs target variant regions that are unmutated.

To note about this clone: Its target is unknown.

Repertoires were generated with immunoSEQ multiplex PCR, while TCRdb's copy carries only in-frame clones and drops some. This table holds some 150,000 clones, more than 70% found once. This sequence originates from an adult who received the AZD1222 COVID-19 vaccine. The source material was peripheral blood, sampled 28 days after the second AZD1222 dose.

The CDR3 here is CASSEARGSWNTIYF. The CDR3, as DNA: TGTGCCAGCAGTGAAGCCCGCGGTTCATGGAACACCATATATTTT. This chain connects TRBV6-1 to TRBJ1-3; the D is unclear. The CDR3 is 15 amino acids. Germline lookup yields CDR1 MNHNS and CDR2 SASEGT. V gave up 0 bases and J gave up 7 bases, with 13 bases separating them.